The present T cell receptor beta chain was sequenced within a study of blood T cell repertoires in COVID-19. Study summary: In each case, the material was cDNA or gDNA derived from T cells, B-cell-depleted T cells, or PBMCs.

Germline V lookup: CDR1 SGDLS, CDR2 YYNGEE. Trimming at V came to 3 bases and at J to 5 bases, leaving 9 bases not matched to a gene. The CDR3 has 15 amino acids. Original processing methods: Cell counts per sample came from amplifying reference gene primers. Generated by immunoSEQ multiplex PCR, the TCRdb table keeps only in-frame clones and is missing some. Clonal size and the V and J genes are those of that table, whereas D and trimming came from the DNA. The profile shows around 150,000 clones, about 80% of them singletons. Clinical history as reported by participants underpinned cohort assignment. Recovered participants had two consecutive negative NP/OP PCR tests, healthcare professional clearance, or symptom resolution.

The rearrangement links TRBV9 to TRBJ1-2, with TRBD1 identical over 8 bases. Source material: PBMCs or T cells enriched from blood (not recorded which). The origin of this receptor is an older woman who had recovered from COVID-19. CDR3 in DNA: TGTGCCAGCAGCGAACAGACAGGGGCCGGGTATGGCTACACCTTC. It codes for CASSEQTGAGYGYTF.